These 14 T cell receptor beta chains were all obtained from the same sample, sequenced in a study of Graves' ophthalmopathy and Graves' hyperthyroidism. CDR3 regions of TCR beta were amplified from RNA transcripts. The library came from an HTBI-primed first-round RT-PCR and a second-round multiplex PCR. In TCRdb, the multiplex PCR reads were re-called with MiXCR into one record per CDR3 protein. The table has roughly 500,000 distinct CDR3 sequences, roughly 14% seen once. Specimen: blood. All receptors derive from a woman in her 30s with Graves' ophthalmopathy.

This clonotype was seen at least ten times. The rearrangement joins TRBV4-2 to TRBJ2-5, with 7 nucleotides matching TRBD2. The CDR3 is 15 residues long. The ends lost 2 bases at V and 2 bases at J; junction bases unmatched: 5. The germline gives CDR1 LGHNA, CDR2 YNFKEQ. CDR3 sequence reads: CASSQKAGPQETQYF. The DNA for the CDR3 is TGTGCCAGCAGCCAAAAAGCGGGACCACAAGAGACCCAGTACTTC.

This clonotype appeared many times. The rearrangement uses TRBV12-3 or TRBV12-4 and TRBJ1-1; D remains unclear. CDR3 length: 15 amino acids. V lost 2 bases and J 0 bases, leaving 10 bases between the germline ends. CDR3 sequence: CASSLYGNLNTEAFF. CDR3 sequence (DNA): TGTGCCAGCAGTTTATATGGAAACTTGAACACTGAAGCTTTCTTT.

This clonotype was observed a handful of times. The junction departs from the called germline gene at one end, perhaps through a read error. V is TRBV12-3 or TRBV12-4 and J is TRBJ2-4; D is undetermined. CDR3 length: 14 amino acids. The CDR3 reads CASSLPFEANIKYF. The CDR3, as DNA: TGTGCCAGCAGTTTACCCTTCGAGGCAAACATTAAGTACTTC.

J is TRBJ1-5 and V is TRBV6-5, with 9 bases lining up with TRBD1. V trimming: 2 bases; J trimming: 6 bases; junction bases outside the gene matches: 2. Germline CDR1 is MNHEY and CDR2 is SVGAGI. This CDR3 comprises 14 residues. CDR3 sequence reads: CASSYDRGFQPQHF. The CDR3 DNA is TGTGCCAGCAGTTACGACAGGGGGTTTCAGCCCCAGCATTTT.

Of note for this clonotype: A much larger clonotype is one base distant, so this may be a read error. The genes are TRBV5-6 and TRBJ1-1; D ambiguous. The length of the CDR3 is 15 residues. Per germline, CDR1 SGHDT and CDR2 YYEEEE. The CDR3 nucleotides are TGTGCCAGCAGCTACGCGGGATCCATGAACACTGAATCTTTCTTT. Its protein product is CASSYAGSMNTESFF.

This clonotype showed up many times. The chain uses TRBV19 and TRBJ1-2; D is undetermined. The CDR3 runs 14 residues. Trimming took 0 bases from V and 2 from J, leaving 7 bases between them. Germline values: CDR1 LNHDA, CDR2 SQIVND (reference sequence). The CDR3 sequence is CASSIEAPNYGYTF. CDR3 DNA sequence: TGTGCCAGTAGTATAGAGGCACCCAACTATGGCTACACCTTC.

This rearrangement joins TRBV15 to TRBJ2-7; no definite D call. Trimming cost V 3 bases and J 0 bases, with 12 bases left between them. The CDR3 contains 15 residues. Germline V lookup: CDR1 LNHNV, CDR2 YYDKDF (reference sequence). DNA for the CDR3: TGTGCCACCAGCAGCCTCAATGGCGACTCCTACGAGCAGTACTTC. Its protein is CATSSLNGDSYEQYF.

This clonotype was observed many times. CDR3 sequence reads: CASSRRALDRGQVGELFF. The CDR3 bases are TGTGCCAGCAGCCGTCGAGCCCTGGACAGGGGGCAGGTCGGGGAGCTGTTTTTT. The rearrangement joins TRBV7-8 to TRBJ2-2, with 11 positions matching TRBD1. The CDR3 is made up of 18 amino acids. The germline gives CDR1 SGHVS, CDR2 FQNEAQ. Trimming removed 5 bases from V and 7 bases from J; junction bases left unmatched: 15. Full variable domain (remainder filled in from reference TRBV7-8 and TRBJ2-2): GAGVSQSPRYKVAKRGQDVALRCDPISGHVSLFWYQQALGQGPEFLTYFQNEAQLDKSGLPSDRFFAERPEGSVSTLKIQRTQQEDSAVYLCASSRRALDRGQVGELFFGEGSRLTVL.

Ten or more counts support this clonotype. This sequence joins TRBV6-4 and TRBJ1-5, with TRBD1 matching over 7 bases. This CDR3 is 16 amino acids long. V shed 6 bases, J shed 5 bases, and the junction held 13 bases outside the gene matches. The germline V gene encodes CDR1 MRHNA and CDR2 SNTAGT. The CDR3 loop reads CASSFRKTGIYQPQHF. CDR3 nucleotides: TGTGCCAGCAGCTTTAGAAAGACAGGGATTTATCAGCCCCAGCATTTT.

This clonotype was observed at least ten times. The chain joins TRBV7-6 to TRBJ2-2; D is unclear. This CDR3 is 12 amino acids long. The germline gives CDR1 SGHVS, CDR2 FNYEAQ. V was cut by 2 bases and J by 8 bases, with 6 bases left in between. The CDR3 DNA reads TGTGCCAGCAGCTTAAACCGGGGGGAGCTGTTTTTT. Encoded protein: CASSLNRGELFF.

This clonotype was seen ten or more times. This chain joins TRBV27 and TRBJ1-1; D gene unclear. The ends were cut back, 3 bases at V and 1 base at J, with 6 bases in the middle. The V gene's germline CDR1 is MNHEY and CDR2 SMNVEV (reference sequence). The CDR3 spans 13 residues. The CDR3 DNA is TGTGCCAGCAGTTTGAAACAGAACACTGAAGCTTTCTTT. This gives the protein CASSLKQNTEAFF.

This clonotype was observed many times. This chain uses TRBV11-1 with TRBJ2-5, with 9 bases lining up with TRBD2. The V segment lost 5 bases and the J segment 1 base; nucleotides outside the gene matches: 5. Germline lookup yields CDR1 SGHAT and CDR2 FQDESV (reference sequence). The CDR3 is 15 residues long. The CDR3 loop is CASSPRRGGQETQYF. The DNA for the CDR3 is TGTGCCAGCAGCCCCCGGCGGGGGGGCCAAGAGACCCAGTACTTC.

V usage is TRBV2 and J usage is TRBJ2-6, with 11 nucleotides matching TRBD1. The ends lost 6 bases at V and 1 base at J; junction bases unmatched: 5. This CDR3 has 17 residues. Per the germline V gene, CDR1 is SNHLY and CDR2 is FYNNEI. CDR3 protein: CASRRGQGESGANVLTF. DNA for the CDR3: TGTGCCAGCAGGCGGGGACAGGGGGAATCTGGGGCCAACGTCCTGACTTTC.

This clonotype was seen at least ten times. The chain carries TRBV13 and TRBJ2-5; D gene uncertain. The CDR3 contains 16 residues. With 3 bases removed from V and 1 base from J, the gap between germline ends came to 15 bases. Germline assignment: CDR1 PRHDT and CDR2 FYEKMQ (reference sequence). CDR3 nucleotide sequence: TGTGCCAGCAGCTTCCACAGCGCGGCCACCCAAGAGACCCAGTACTTC. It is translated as CASSFHSAATQETQYF.